This section outlines one T cell receptor beta chain sequence together with its context. This entry comes from a study of blood T cell repertoires in COVID-19. Whole-study context: COVID-19 samples, acute and convalescent, were from the United States, Italy and Spain.

The germline V and J ends were trimmed by 0 bases and 3 bases, with 18 bases remaining between them. Germline loops: CDR1 SGHVS, CDR2 FQNEAQ. This CDR3 is built from 18 residues. Sequenced by immunoSEQ multiplex PCR; TCRdb stores in-frame clones only, minus some. The sample has about 240,000 clones; 83% are singletons. Participants classified as exposed had met a COVID-19 case within 2 weeks before study entry. Sequenced sample: PBMCs or T cells enriched from blood (not recorded which). The source of this sequence is a woman aged 40-49 years who had been exposed to COVID-19. This chain uses TRBV7-8 with TRBJ2-4; a possible D gene is TRBD1 (6 bases). CDR3 region: CASSLAQPYDRFKNIQYF. The CDR3 nucleotides read TGTGCCAGCAGCTTAGCCCAACCCTACGACAGGTTCAAAAACATTCAGTACTTC.